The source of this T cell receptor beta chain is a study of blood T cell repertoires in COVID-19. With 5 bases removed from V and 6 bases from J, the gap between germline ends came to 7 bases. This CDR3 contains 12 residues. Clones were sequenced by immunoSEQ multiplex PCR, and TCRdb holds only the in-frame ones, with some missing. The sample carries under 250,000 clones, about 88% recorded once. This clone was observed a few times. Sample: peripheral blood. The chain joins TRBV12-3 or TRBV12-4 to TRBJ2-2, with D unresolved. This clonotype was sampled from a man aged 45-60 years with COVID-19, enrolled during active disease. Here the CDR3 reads CASSPLPGELFF. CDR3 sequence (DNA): TGTGCCAGCAGTCCCCTTCCCGGGGAGCTGTTTTTT.